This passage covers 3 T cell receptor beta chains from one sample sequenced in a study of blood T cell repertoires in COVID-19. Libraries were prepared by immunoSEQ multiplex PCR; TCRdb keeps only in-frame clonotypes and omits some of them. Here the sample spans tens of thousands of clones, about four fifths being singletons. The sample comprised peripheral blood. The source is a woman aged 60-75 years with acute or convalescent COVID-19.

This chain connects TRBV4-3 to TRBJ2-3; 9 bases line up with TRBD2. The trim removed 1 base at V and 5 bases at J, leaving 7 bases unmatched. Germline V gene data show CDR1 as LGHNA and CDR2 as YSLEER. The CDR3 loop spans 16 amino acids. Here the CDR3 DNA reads TGCGCCAGCAGCCAAGCACCAAGCGGGGGGCAAGATACGCAGTATTTT. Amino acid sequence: CASSQAPSGGQDTQYF.

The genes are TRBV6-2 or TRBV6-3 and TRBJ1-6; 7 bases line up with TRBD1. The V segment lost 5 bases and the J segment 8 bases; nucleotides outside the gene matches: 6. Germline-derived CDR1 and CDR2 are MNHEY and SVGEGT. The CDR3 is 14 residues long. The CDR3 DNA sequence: TGTGCCAGCAGTCCGGGACAGTTTTATTCACCCCTCCACTTT. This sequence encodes CASSPGQFYSPLHF.

The CDR3 nucleotides are TGTGCTAGTGGTTTGGTTGAGAGGGGGCGGTTCACCTTC. It encodes CASGLVERGRFTF. The rearrangement joins TRBV12-5 to TRBJ1-2; 7 bases agree with TRBD1. V was pared by 0 bases and J by 13 bases, with 8 bases of the junction left unmatched. The V gene's germline CDR1 is LGHNT and CDR2 FRNRAP. This CDR3 spans 13 amino acids.